Listed here are 23 T cell receptor beta chains from one sample, sequenced in a study of regulatory T cells in long-lasting Graves disease. In building TCR beta libraries, iRepertoire HTBI primers were used together with Arm-PCR of CDR3 regions. MiXCR was run by TCRdb on the multiplex PCR reads, yielding one entry per CDR3 protein. There are 250,000 to 400,000 distinct CDR3 sequences in the sample; 15% to 20% occur only once, and less than 40% lies in the top ten. The time point here: newly diagnosed GD, antithyroid drugs for less than 3 months. Construction of the TCR library relied on RNA isolated from PBMCs. Sample: peripheral blood mononuclear cells (PBMCs), taken at new diagnosis, from a patient treated with antithyroid drugs. The receptors originated from a female donor with Graves disease.

The table lists this clonotype with many counts. The gene calls are TRBV28 and TRBJ2-7; 7 nucleotides line up with TRBD1. Unmatched junction bases numbered 14, after V lost 4 bases and J lost 5 bases. The CDR3 is 16 amino acids. Germline loops: CDR1 MDHEN, CDR2 SYDVKM. The CDR3 is CASSSPPPGQKNEQYF. The CDR3 nucleotides are TGTGCCAGCAGTTCGCCACCCCCGGGACAGAAAAACGAGCAGTACTTC.

For this clonotype: A much larger clonotype is one base distant, so this may be a read error. This sequence joins TRBV12-3 or TRBV12-4 and TRBJ2-5, with 9 nucleotides matching TRBD2. With 6 bases clipped from V and 11 bases from J, the junction kept 13 bases outside the gene matches. The CDR3 is made up of 14 amino acids. The DNA for the CDR3 is TGTGCCAGCAGCTCTGGCGGGAGGGCCTATGAGCAGTACTTC. Protein sequence: CASSSGGRAYEQYF.

In this sample, this clonotype turned up a few times. The chain recombines TRBV5-1 with TRBJ2-1; no definite D call. The CDR3 is 12 amino acids. Germline CDR1 is SGHRS and CDR2 is YFSETQ. Trimming stripped 1 base from V and 7 bases from J, with 6 bases between. The CDR3: CASSLSVNEQFF. As DNA, the CDR3 is TGCGCCAGCAGCTTGTCGGTTAATGAGCAGTTCTTC.

This clonotype was detected ten times or more. The chain is built from TRBV7-9 and TRBJ2-1; weak D call: TRBD2 (6 bases). The V gene lost 5 bases and the J gene lost 5 bases, with 19 bases spanning the gap. Germline CDR1 SEHNR, CDR2 FQNEAQ (reference sequence). The CDR3 has 16 residues. The CDR3 DNA reads as TGTGCCAGCAGCCCCGCCTCGGGGTCGGGGGACAATGAGCAGTTCTTC. This translates into CASSPASGSGDNEQFF. The variable domain in full, with the rest retrieved from reference TRBV7-9 and TRBJ2-1, is DTGVSQNPRHKITKRGQNVTFRCDPISEHNRLYWYRQTLGQGPEFLTYFQNEAQLEKSRLLSDRFSAERPKGSFSTLEIQRTEQGDSAMYLCASSPASGSGDNEQFFGPGTRLTVL.

The chain couples TRBV7-3 to TRBJ1-3; no clear D gene. Trimming stripped 6 bases from V and 0 bases from J, with 18 bases between. CDR1 SGHTA and CDR2 FQGTGA come from the germline V gene. This CDR3 has 17 amino acids. CDR3 residues: CASRHITGMPSGNTIYF. CDR3 coding DNA: TGTGCCAGCAGGCATATCACGGGTATGCCCTCTGGAAACACCATATATTTT.

This clonotype has ten or more counts. J is TRBJ2-7 and V is TRBV12-3 or TRBV12-4, with 11 bases matching TRBD2. J was trimmed by 0 bases and V by 5 bases; bases with no gene match: 6. There are 16 residues in the CDR3. CDR3 bases: TGTGCCAGCAGTGCCCAGACTAGCGGGGCCTCCTACGAGCAGTACTTC. It translates to CASSAQTSGASYEQYF.

This clonotype was detected ten times or more. V gene TRBV30 combines with J gene TRBJ1-1; the D gene is possibly TRBD1 (6 bases). In germline, CDR1 is GTSNPN, CDR2 SVGIG (reference sequence). The V end was cut by 6 bases, the J end by 9 bases, with 23 bases between. This CDR3 spans 14 amino acids. The CDR3 nucleotides read TGTGCCTGTTCGACGGACAGCAAATCCTCAAAAGCTTTCTTT. Translation gives CACSTDSKSSKAFF.

This sequence joins TRBV28 and TRBJ2-7; no clear D gene. V dropped 7 bases and J dropped 4 bases, with 14 bases sitting between them. CDR3 length equals 13 residues. Per germline, CDR1 MDHEN and CDR2 SYDVKM. The CDR3 nucleotides are TGTGCCAGCAAAGAATCGATTAATTACGAGCAGTACTTC. This translates into CASKESINYEQYF.

Ten or more counts support this clonotype. The chain joins TRBV7-3 to TRBJ2-3; D ambiguous. Trimming removed 1 base from V and 1 base from J, with 9 bases in between. This CDR3 comprises 15 residues. Germline V lookup: CDR1 SGHTA, CDR2 FQGTGA. The CDR3: CASSLRGGGTDTQYF. The CDR3 DNA sequence: TGTGCCAGCAGCTTAAGAGGCGGTGGCACAGATACGCAGTATTTT.

The table lists this clonotype with many counts. The V and J genes are TRBV28 and TRBJ2-7; TRBD2 aligns across 15 bases. Germline lookup yields CDR1 MDHEN and CDR2 SYDVKM. V was pared by 8 bases and J by 2 bases, with 10 bases of the junction left unmatched. This CDR3 region has 17 residues. CDR3 protein: CASHPGLAGGPPYEQYF. The CDR3 DNA sequence: TGTGCCAGCCACCCCGGACTAGCGGGAGGGCCCCCCTACGAGCAGTACTTC.

V usage is TRBV20-1 and J usage is TRBJ2-1; TRBD1 matches at 10 bases. Looked up from germline, CDR1 is DFQATT and CDR2 is SNEGSKA (reference sequence). The length of the CDR3 is 12 residues. The V segment lost 3 bases and the J segment 9 bases; nucleotides outside the gene matches: 2. The CDR3 protein is CSARDRGGEQFF. The CDR3 DNA sequence: TGCAGTGCTAGGGACAGGGGGGGTGAGCAGTTCTTC.

This clonotype was seen repeatedly, ten times or more. J is TRBJ1-2 and V is TRBV30; 8 nucleotides match TRBD1. The length of the CDR3 is 13 residues. Germline loops: CDR1 GTSNPN, CDR2 SVGIG (reference sequence). The J segment lost 8 bases and the V segment lost 3 bases, leaving 8 bases of the junction unmatched. This CDR3 is CAWSFDRGGGYTF. In DNA form, the CDR3 reads TGTGCCTGGAGCTTCGACAGGGGCGGCGGCTACACCTTC. Full variable domain (missing parts from reference TRBV30 and TRBJ1-2): SQTIHQWPATLVQPVGSPLSLECTVEGTSNPNLYWYRQAAGRGLQLLFYSVGIGQISSEVPQNLSASRPQDRQFILSSKKLLLSDSGFYLCAWSFDRGGGYTFGSGTRLTVV.

Only one count was recorded for this clonotype. A much bigger clone sits one base away, suggesting this may be a read error. The chain employs TRBV11-2 and TRBJ2-7; a possible D gene is TRBD2 (6 bases). Germline CDR1 is SGHAT and CDR2 is FQNNGV. The CDR3 has 14 amino acids. CDR3 sequence reads: CASSLYGGTYDQYF. The CDR3 DNA reads as TGTGCCAGCAGCTTATATGGGGGGACCTACGATCAGTACTTC.

This clonotype was counted at least ten times. The chain links TRBV19 to TRBJ1-5; D not certain. Trimming took off 1 base at V and 2 bases at J, with 9 bases between the two ends. There are 15 residues in the CDR3. CDR1 LNHDA and CDR2 SQIVND come from the germline V gene (reference sequence). The CDR3 DNA is TGTGCCAGTAGTATAGTTTCTGCGGGCAATCAGCCCCAGCATTTT. This encodes CASSIVSAGNQPQHF.

This rearrangement joins TRBV20-1 to TRBJ1-5; 9 positions match TRBD1. The CDR3 totals 16 residues. Germline V gene lookup returns CDR1 DFQATT and CDR2 SNEGSKA (reference sequence). The trim removed 0 bases at V and 5 bases at J, leaving 8 bases unmatched. CDR3 DNA sequence: TGCAGTGCTAGAGATGACGGGGACAGGGTCGATCAGCCCCAGCATTTT. It codes for CSARDDGDRVDQPQHF.

The chain joins TRBV6-1 to TRBJ2-7; weak D call: TRBD2 (6 bases). Germline V gene lookup returns CDR1 MNHNS and CDR2 SASEGT. V lost 5 bases and J 0 bases, leaving 11 bases between the germline ends. The CDR3 length is 14 residues. CDR3 residues: CASSRDFRSYEQYF. Here the CDR3 DNA reads TGTGCCAGCAGTCGGGACTTCCGCTCCTACGAGCAGTACTTC.

This clonotype appeared many times. V is TRBV11-2 and J is TRBJ2-7; the D is unclear. CDR3 length equals 12 residues. Trimming removed 6 bases at V and 1 base at J, with 7 bases between. Germline V gene sequence: CDR1 SGHAT, CDR2 FQNNGV. CDR3 bases: TGTGCCAGCAGGGGGTCTTCCTACGAGCAGTACTTC. It is translated as CASRGSSYEQYF.

This clonotype was observed many times. The V call is TRBV12-3 or TRBV12-4, the J call TRBJ1-5; D possibly corresponds to TRBD1 (5 bases). Trimming removed 6 bases from V and 6 bases from J, with 12 bases in between. This CDR3 has 13 amino acids. CDR3 amino acids: CASRGIGGQPQHF. CDR3 DNA sequence: TGTGCCAGCAGGGGGATCGGGGGTCAGCCCCAGCATTTT.

Comments on this clonotype: Being one base from a much bigger clone, this may be a read error. The rearrangement uses TRBV2 and TRBJ2-3; possible D gene TRBD1, 5 bases. The CDR3 loop spans 17 amino acids. CDR1 SNHLY and CDR2 FYNNEI come from the germline V gene. Here the CDR3 reads CASSGQLVVGLTDAQYF. CDR3 sequence (DNA): TGTGCCAGCAGTGGCCAGCTGGTTGTGGGGCTCACAGATGCGCAGTATTTT.

In its sample, this clonotype was seen many times. J is TRBJ2-7 and V is TRBV6-5; D ambiguous. V was shortened by 2 bases and J by 3 bases, with 8 bases between the two germline ends. This CDR3 region has 13 residues. CDR1 and CDR2 from the germline V gene are MNHEY and SVGAGI. CDR3 amino acids: CASSYGSYYEQYF. In nucleotides, the CDR3 is TGTGCCAGCAGTTACGGCAGTTACTACGAGCAGTACTTC.

This clonotype has a count of ten or more. This chain connects TRBV6-2 or TRBV6-3 to TRBJ1-5; D is unresolved. Germline CDR1 is MNHEY and CDR2 is SVGEGT. The CDR3 covers 15 residues. V lost 2 bases, J lost 0 bases, and 8 bases lay in between. CDR3 nucleotide sequence: TGTGCCAGCAGTTACCGGCAGAATAGCAATCAGCCCCAGCATTTT. Translating gives CASSYRQNSNQPQHF.

This clonotype was detected ten times or more. The rearrangement joins TRBV11-2 to TRBJ2-2; D might be TRBD2 (6 bases). Germline lookup yields CDR1 SGHAT and CDR2 FQNNGV. Trimming took off 1 base at V and 4 bases at J, with 13 bases between the two ends. CDR3 length: 16 residues. The chain's CDR3 is CASSLGAGSTTGELFF. The CDR3 nucleotides read TGTGCCAGCAGCTTAGGGGCGGGGTCGACCACCGGGGAGCTGTTTTTT.

This clonotype was picked up a small number of times. The chain combines TRBV30 with TRBJ1-2; D not certain. Trimming shortened V by 3 bases and J by 5 bases, and 13 bases separated the two germline ends. Germline lookup yields CDR1 GTSNPN and CDR2 SVGIG (reference sequence). CDR3 length: 13 residues. The CDR3 DNA reads as TGTGCCTGGAGCTCCGGCTGGAGGTATGGCTACACCTTC. The encoded protein is CAWSSGWRYGYTF.